This entry features one T cell receptor beta chain sequence. The data are from a study of shared clonotypes between healthy human individuals. Libraries were prepared by immunoSEQ multiplex PCR; TCRdb keeps only in-frame clonotypes and omits some of them. This table has 500,000 to 650,000 clones, roughly four fifths appearing once. V lost 5 bases and J lost 2; bases outside the gene matches: 7. The CDR3 has 16 residues. Germline assignment: CDR1 SGHNT and CDR2 YENEEA. Free of recent acute infections or vaccinations, the donors were healthy HIV-negative adults. The sequencing input was PBMCs. This TCR was sampled from a woman aged 40 to 50 in good health. Some clones in this sample may be carry-over from other donors' samples. The chain carries TRBV11-3 and TRBJ1-3; 9 bases align to TRBD1. The CDR3: CASSTRTGETGNTIYF. In DNA, the CDR3 is TGTGCCAGCAGCACGCGGACAGGGGAGACTGGAAACACCATATATTTT.